The 13 T cell receptor beta chains presented below share a single source sample, sequenced in a study of response to subunit inactivated influenza vaccine. TCRdb independently ran MiXCR on the RT-PCR reads; one entry per CDR3 protein. Among 590,000 or so distinct CDR3 sequences listed, about 15% were seen once. The material was PBMCs from blood, obtained around two weeks before vaccination. The receptor set was obtained from a man aged 50-59 years who received an inactivated influenza vaccine.

The chain links TRBV21-1 to TRBJ2-1; the D call TRBD1 from the table was never checked on the DNA. TRBV21-1 is designated a pseudogene. There are 16 residues in the CDR3. In DNA form, the CDR3 reads TGTGCCAGCAGCAGATACCGGGACAGGGGGCTCGATGAGCAGTTCTTC. It yields the protein CASSRYRDRGLDEQFF.

This clonotype came up a few times. The CDR3, as DNA: TGTGCCAGCAGCTTAACCCAATACGAGCAGTACTTC. This encodes CASSLTQYEQYF. The gene calls are TRBV7-9 and TRBJ2-7, with D unclear. Germline V gene data show CDR1 as SEHNR and CDR2 as FQNEAQ (reference sequence). The CDR3 extends over 12 amino acids. V lost 2 bases and J lost 4, with 6 bases in between. The entire variable domain, with the rest obtained from reference TRBV7-9 and TRBJ2-7, is as follows: DTGVSQNPRHKITKRGQNVTFRCDPISEHNRLYWYRQTLGQGPEFLTYFQNEAQLEKSRLLSDRFSAERPKGSFSTLEIQRTEQGDSAMYLCASSLTQYEQYFGPGTRLTVT.

This clonotype was counted many times. This chain joins TRBV12-3 or TRBV12-4 and TRBJ1-4; 11 bases map to TRBD1. There are 15 residues in the CDR3. With 7 bases clipped from V and 5 bases from J, the junction kept 6 bases outside the gene matches. The CDR3 spells CASTRTGGGNEKLFF. The CDR3 nucleotides read TGTGCCAGCACCCGGACAGGGGGCGGGAATGAAAAACTGTTTTTT.

This clonotype came up many times. The V call is TRBV19, the J call TRBJ1-2; 7 bases match TRBD1. CDR1 LNHDA and CDR2 SQIVND come from the germline V gene (reference sequence). CDR3 size: 13 residues. Losses at the gene ends were 7 bases for V and 10 bases for J; bases not matched to a gene: 12. The CDR3 DNA reads TGTGCCAGTAAGGGACAGATGAAGACCGACTACACCTTC. Protein: CASKGQMKTDYTF.

This clonotype was counted only a few times. The rearrangement uses TRBV29-1 and TRBJ2-3; TRBD2 aligns across 7 bases. The CDR3 length is 14 residues. V lost 7 bases, J lost 4 bases, and 11 bases stayed unmatched. Germline loops: CDR1 SQVTM, CDR2 ANQGSEA. The CDR3 protein is CSAGSGRVADTQYF. CDR3 bases: TGCAGCGCTGGGAGTGGGAGGGTGGCAGATACGCAGTATTTT.

V gene TRBV5-5 combines with J gene TRBJ2-1; D remains ambiguous. CDR1 is SGHKS, CDR2 YYEKEE, per germline (reference sequence). This CDR3 has 14 residues. Between the trimmed V and J ends, which lost 2 bases and 3 bases, there was a span of 9 bases. Written as DNA, the CDR3 is TGTGCCAGCAGCTTTCAATCAGTCTACAATGAGCAGTTCTTC. The encoded protein is CASSFQSVYNEQFF.

The chain is built from TRBV6-2 or TRBV6-3 and TRBJ2-5, with a possible D match to TRBD1 (6 bases). Between the trimmed V and J ends, which lost 2 bases and 0 bases, there was a span of 13 bases. Germline lookup yields CDR1 MNHEY and CDR2 SVGEGT. The CDR3 extends over 16 amino acids. Here the CDR3 DNA reads TGTGCCAGCAGTTACGGGGGCGGTTGGTACCAAGAGACCCAGTACTTC. It yields the protein CASSYGGGWYQETQYF.

The J gene is TRBJ2-2, the V gene TRBV7-9, with D tentatively TRBD1 (6 bases). CDR1 is SEHNR and CDR2 is FQNEAQ in the germline V gene (reference sequence). With 5 bases removed from V and 5 bases from J, the gap between germline ends came to 15 bases. CDR3 length: 15 amino acids. CDR3 DNA sequence: TGTGCCAGCAGCCGCCAGGGGAGAGGAACCGGGGAGCTGTTTTTT. Its protein product is CASSRQGRGTGELFF. Full variable domain (remainder filled in from reference TRBV7-9 and TRBJ2-2): DTGVSQNPRHKITKRGQNVTFRCDPISEHNRLYWYRQTLGQGPEFLTYFQNEAQLEKSRLLSDRFSAERPKGSFSTLEIQRTEQGDSAMYLCASSRQGRGTGELFFGEGSRLTVL.

This chain joins TRBV20-1 and TRBJ2-1; TRBD2 agrees at 13 bases. The CDR3 extends over 15 amino acids. With V trimmed by 6 bases and J by 8 bases, 10 bases remained unmatched. CDR1 and CDR2 (germline): DFQATT, SNEGSKA (reference sequence). CDR3 loop: CSATRGLAGMYEQFF. The CDR3 region has the DNA TGCAGTGCCACGAGGGGACTAGCGGGGATGTATGAGCAGTTCTTC.

V usage is TRBV5-1 and J usage is TRBJ2-3; D unclear. The V end lost 0 bases, the J end lost 0 bases, and 11 bases lay between the germline ends. The CDR3 is 16 residues long. CDR1 SGHRS and CDR2 YFSETQ come from the germline V gene. The chain's CDR3 is CASSLAAASSTDTQYF. CDR3 nucleotide sequence: TGCGCCAGCAGCTTGGCCGCGGCGTCTAGCACAGATACGCAGTATTTT.

The chain combines TRBV18 with TRBJ1-1, with D maybe TRBD1 (5 bases). This CDR3 contains 15 residues. Trimming shortened V by 3 bases and J by 1 base, and 12 bases separated the two germline ends. CDR1 is KGHSH and CDR2 is LQKENI in the germline V gene. The CDR3 region is CASSPDTGRNTEAFF. Here the CDR3 DNA reads TGTGCCAGCTCACCGGACACGGGAAGGAACACTGAAGCTTTCTTT.

The V and J genes are TRBV5-1 and TRBJ2-5; D gene uncertain. Trimming cost V 6 bases and J 2 bases, with 11 bases left between them. Germline CDR1 SGHRS, CDR2 YFSETQ. The length of the CDR3 is 13 residues. The CDR3 sequence: CASTEVTQETQYF. CDR3 nucleotide sequence: TGCGCCAGCACGGAAGTGACTCAAGAGACCCAGTACTTC.

The J gene is TRBJ1-4, the V gene TRBV2, with a weak D call TRBD1 (6 bases). The CDR3 runs 12 residues. Germline V gives CDR1 SNHLY, CDR2 FYNNEI. Trimming removed 7 bases at V and 11 bases at J, with 14 bases between. As DNA, the CDR3 is TGTGCCAGCACCCAGGGGAAGGGTAAACTGTTTTTT. It codes for CASTQGKGKLFF.